This T cell receptor beta chain was found in a study of T-cell memory formation after mild COVID-19. Study information: Largely donor-specific TCR clusters were found.

Overall study results and limits: In pre-infection memory, a portion of responding clones appeared, which suggested that cross-reactive memory joined. Day 15 to 85 contractors were CD4/CD8 balanced; later expanders leaned CD4+.

Germline V gene lookup returns CDR1 MNHEY and CDR2 SMNVEV (reference sequence). The CDR3 has 14 residues. Trimming at V came to 7 bases and at J to 2 bases, leaving 4 bases not matched to a gene. TCRdb processed the 5' RACE reads anew with MiXCR; each CDR3 protein has one entry. The table lists fewer than 30,000 distinct CDR3 sequences, around 10% of them singletons. This clonotype was seen ten or more times. Its target is not known. The specimen sequenced was PBMCs or a T cell subset sorted from them (not recorded which). V and J are TRBV27 and TRBJ2-2; 7 bases are shared with TRBD2. This clonotype was sampled from an adult woman who had mild COVID-19 (a few samples of this study predate the infection). Cell type and time point are not known. This CDR3 is CASTRGRNTGELFF. The CDR3 DNA is TGTGCCAGCACTCGCGGGAGAAACACCGGGGAGCTGTTTTTT.